This T cell receptor beta chain was sequenced for a study of control samples from healthy donors and cancer patients. The repertoire was sequenced with immunoSEQ multiplex PCR; TCRdb's copy has only in-frame clones and lacks some. The sample has about 230,000 clones, roughly four fifths seen once. In its sample, this clone was seen once. Per the germline V gene, CDR1 is LGHNA and CDR2 is YNFKEQ. The CDR3 spans 18 residues. V lost 1 base, J lost 2 bases, and 11 bases stayed unmatched. Material: PBMCs. This chain uses TRBV4-2 with TRBJ2-5, with 9 bases identical to TRBD2. The clonotype originates from a woman between 55 and 75 years old with lung cancer. The CDR3 is CASSQGLAGAAWQETQYF. The CDR3 DNA reads as TGTGCCAGCAGCCAAGGGTTAGCGGGAGCCGCGTGGCAAGAGACCCAGTACTTC.